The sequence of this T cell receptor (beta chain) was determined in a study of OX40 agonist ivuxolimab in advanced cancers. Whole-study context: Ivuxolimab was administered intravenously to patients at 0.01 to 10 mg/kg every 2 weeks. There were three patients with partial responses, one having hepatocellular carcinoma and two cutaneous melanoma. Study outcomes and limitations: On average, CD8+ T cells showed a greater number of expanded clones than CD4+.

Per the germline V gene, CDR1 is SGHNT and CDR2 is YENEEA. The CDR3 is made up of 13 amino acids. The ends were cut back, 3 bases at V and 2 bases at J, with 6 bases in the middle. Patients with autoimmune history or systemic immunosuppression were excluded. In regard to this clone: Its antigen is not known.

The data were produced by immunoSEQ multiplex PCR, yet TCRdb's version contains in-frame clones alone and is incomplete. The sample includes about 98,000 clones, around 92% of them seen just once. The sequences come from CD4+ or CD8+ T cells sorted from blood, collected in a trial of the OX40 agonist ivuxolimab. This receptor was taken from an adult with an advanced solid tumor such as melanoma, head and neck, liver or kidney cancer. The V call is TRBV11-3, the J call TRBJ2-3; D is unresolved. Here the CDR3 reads CASSFTLTDTQYF. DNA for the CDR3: TGTGCCAGCAGCTTTACCCTCACAGATACGCAGTATTTT.